The clone carrying this T cell receptor beta chain was detected only once. Germline V CDR1 and CDR2: SEHNR, FQNEAQ (reference sequence). CDR3 length: 13 amino acids. The V segment lost 5 bases and the J segment 5 bases; nucleotides outside the gene matches: 2. Clones were sequenced by immunoSEQ multiplex PCR, and TCRdb holds only the in-frame ones, with some missing. Found here are approximately 310,000 clones, around 87% of them singletons; the top ten hold 1%. This specimen comes from a study of blood T cell repertoires in COVID-19. The source of this sequence is a man aged 50 to 60 with active or convalescent COVID-19. The V and J genes are TRBV7-9 and TRBJ2-3, with 9 bases identical to TRBD1. Input material: peripheral blood. CDR3 loop: CASSMTGGDTQYF. The DNA of the CDR3 is TGTGCCAGCAGCATGACAGGGGGAGATACGCAGTATTTT.